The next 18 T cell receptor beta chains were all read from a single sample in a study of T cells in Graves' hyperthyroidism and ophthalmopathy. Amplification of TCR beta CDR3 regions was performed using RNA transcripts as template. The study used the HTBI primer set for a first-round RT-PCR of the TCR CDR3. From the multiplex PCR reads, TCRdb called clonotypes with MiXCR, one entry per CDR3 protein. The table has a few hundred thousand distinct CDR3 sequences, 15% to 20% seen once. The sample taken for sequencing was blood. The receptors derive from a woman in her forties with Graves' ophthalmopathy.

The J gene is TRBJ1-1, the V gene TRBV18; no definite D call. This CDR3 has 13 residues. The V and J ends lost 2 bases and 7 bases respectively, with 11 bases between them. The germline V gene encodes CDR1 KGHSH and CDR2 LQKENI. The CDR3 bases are TGTGCCAGCTCACCATTGATTGAAGGTGAAGCTTTCTTT. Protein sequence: CASSPLIEGEAFF.

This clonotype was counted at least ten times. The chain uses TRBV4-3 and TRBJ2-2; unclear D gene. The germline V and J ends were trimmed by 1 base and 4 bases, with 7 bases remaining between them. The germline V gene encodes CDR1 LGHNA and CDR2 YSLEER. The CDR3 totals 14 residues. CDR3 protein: CASSQGGSTGELFF. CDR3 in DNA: TGCGCCAGCAGCCAAGGCGGTAGCACCGGGGAGCTGTTTTTT.

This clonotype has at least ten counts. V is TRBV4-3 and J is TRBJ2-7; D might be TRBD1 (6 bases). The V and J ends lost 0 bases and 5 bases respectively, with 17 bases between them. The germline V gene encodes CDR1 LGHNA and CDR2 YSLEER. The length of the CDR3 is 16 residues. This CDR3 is CASSQEIEDSLHEQYF. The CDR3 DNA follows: TGCGCCAGCAGCCAAGAGATAGAGGACAGTTTGCACGAGCAGTACTTC.

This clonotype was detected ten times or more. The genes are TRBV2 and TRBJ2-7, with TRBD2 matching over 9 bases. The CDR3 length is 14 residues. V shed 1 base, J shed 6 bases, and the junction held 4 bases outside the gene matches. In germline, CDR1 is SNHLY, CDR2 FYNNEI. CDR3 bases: TGTGCCAGCAGTGAAGTTAGCGGGAGAGGCGAGCAGTACTTC. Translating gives CASSEVSGRGEQYF.

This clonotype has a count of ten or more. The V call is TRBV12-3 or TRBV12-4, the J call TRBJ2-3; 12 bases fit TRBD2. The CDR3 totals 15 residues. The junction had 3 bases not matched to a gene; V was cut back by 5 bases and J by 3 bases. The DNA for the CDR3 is TGTGCCAGCAGTCCCCTAGCGGGAGGGACAGATACGCAGTATTTT. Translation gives CASSPLAGGTDTQYF.

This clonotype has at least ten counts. The CDR3 DNA follows: TGTGCCAGCAGTCCATCGGGACTCTTCTGGGAGCAGTACTTC. Residues: CASSPSGLFWEQYF. The V and J genes are TRBV28 and TRBJ2-7, with a weak D call TRBD2 (6 bases). V lost 5 bases and J lost 7, with 18 bases in between. This CDR3 contains 14 residues. In germline, CDR1 is MDHEN, CDR2 SYDVKM.

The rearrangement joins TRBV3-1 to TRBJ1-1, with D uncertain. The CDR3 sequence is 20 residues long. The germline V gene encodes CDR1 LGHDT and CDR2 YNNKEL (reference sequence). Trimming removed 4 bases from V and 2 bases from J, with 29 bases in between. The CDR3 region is CASSPADQLDGSELNTEAFF. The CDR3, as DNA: TGTGCCAGCAGCCCCGCCGATCAGCTTGACGGGTCAGAATTAAACACTGAAGCTTTCTTT. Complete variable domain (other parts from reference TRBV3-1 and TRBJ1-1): DTAVSQTPKYLVTQMGNDKSIKCEQNLGHDTMYWYKQDSKKFLKIMFSYNNKELIINETVPNRFSPKSPDKAHLNLHINSLELGDSAVYFCASSPADQLDGSELNTEAFFGQGTRLTVV.

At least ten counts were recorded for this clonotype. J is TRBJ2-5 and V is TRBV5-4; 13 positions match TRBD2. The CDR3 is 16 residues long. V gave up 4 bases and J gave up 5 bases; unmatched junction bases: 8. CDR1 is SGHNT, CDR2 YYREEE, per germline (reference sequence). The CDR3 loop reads CASSQRTSGSGETQYF. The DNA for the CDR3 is TGTGCCAGCAGCCAAAGGACTAGCGGGAGTGGCGAGACCCAGTACTTC.

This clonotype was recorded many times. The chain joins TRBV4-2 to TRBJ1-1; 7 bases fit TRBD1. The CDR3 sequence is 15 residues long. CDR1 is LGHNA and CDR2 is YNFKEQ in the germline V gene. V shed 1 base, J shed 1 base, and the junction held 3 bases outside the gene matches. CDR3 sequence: CASSQGGTENTEAFF. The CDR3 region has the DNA TGTGCCAGCAGCCAAGGCGGGACAGAGAACACTGAAGCTTTCTTT.

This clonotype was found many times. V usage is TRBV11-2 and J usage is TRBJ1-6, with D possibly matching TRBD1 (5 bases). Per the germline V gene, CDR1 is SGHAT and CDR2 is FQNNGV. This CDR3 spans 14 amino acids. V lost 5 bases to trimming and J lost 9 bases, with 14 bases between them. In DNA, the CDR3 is TGTGCCAGCAGCCCCGACAGAAACAGTTCACCCCTCCACTTT. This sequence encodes CASSPDRNSSPLHF.

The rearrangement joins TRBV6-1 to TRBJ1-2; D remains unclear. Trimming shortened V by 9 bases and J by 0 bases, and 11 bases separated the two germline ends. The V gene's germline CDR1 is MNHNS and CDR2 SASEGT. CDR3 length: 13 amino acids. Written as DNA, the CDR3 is TGTGCCAGTAATTTTGAGCCTAACTATGGCTACACCTTC. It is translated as CASNFEPNYGYTF.

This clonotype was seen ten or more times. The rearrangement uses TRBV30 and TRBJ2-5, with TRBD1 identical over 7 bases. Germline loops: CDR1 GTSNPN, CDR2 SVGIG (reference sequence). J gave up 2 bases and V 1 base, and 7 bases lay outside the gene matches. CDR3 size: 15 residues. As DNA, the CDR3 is TGTGCCTGGAGTGAGGGGGCTCCCACTCAAGAGACCCAGTACTTC. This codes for CAWSEGAPTQETQYF. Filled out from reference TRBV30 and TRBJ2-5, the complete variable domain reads SQTIHQWPATLVQPVGSPLSLECTVEGTSNPNLYWYRQAAGRGLQLLFYSVGIGQISSEVPQNLSASRPQDRQFILSSKKLLLSDSGFYLCAWSEGAPTQETQYFGPGTRLLVL.

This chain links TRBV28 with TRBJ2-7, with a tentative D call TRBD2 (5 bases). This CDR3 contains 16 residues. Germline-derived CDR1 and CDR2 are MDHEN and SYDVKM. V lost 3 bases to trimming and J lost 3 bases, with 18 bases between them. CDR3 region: CASSFSYGSADYEQYF. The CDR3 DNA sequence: TGTGCCAGCAGTTTCTCTTACGGTAGCGCCGACTACGAGCAGTACTTC.

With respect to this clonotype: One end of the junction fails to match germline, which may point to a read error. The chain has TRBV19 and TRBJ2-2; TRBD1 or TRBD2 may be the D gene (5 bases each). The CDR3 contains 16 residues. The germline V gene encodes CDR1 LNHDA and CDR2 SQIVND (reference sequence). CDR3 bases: TGTGCCAGTACCGTGGGAGTGGGAGATTCGGCACAGGAGGTGTTTTTT. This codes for CASTVGVGDSAQEVFF.

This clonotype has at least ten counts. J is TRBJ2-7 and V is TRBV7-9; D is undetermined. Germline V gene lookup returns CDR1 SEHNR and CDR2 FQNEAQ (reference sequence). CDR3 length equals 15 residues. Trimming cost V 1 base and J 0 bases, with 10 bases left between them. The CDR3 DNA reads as TGTGCCAGCAGCTTAGGGTGGGAAACCTCCTACGAGCAGTACTTC. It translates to CASSLGWETSYEQYF.

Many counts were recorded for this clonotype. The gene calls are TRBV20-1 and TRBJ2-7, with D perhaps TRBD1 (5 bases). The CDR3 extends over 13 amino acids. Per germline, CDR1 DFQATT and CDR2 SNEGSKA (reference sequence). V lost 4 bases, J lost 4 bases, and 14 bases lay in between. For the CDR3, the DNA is TGCAGTGCTACCAAGACAGTGGAGTACGAGCAGTACTTC. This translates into CSATKTVEYEQYF.

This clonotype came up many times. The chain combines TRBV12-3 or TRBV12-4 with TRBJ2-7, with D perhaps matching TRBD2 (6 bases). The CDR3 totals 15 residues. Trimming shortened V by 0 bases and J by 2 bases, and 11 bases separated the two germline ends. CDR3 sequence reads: CASSLAGGGPYEQYF. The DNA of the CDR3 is TGTGCCAGCAGTTTAGCGGGGGGTGGGCCCTACGAGCAGTACTTC.

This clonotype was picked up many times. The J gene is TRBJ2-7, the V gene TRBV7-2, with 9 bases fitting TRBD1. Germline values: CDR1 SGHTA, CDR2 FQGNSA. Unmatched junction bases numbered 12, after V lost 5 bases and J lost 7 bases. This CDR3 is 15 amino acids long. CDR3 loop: CASSDPGQGTREQYF. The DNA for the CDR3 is TGTGCCAGCAGCGACCCAGGACAGGGGACGAGGGAGCAGTACTTC.